These 10 T cell receptor beta chains were all obtained from the same sample, sequenced in a study of blood T cell repertoires in COVID-19. Data came from immunoSEQ multiplex PCR; TCRdb stores just in-frame clones and leaves some out. The sample yields roughly 350,000 clones, less than 85% seen once. Sequencing was done on a sample of peripheral blood. These receptors all stem from a woman under 30 with acute or convalescent COVID-19.

V and J are TRBV5-1 and TRBJ2-7, with D tentatively TRBD1 (6 bases). Between the trimmed V and J ends, which lost 7 bases and 3 bases, there was a span of 14 bases. Per germline, CDR1 SGHRS and CDR2 YFSETQ. CDR3 length: 13 amino acids. This CDR3 is CASQGQQNYEQYF. The CDR3 nucleotides are TGCGCCAGCCAAGGACAGCAGAACTACGAGCAGTACTTC.

This clone came up a few times. The rearrangement links TRBV5-1 to TRBJ2-2; 8 bases align to TRBD2. The CDR3 consists of 16 residues. J lost 5 bases, V lost 6 bases, and 12 bases had no gene match. Germline CDR1 reads SGHRS; CDR2 reads YFSETQ. CDR3 sequence reads: CASTPGGLAGTGELFF. DNA for the CDR3: TGCGCCAGCACTCCCGGGGGGCTAGCGGGTACCGGGGAGCTGTTTTTT.

J is TRBJ1-6 and V is TRBV5-1, with 7 positions matching TRBD1. J gave up 6 bases and V 0 bases, and 6 bases lay outside the gene matches. The germline V gene encodes CDR1 SGHRS and CDR2 YFSETQ. The CDR3 loop spans 16 amino acids. Here the CDR3 reads CASSLEGGLGNSPLHF. Here the CDR3 DNA reads TGCGCCAGCAGCTTGGAAGGGGGCCTTGGTAATTCACCCCTCCACTTT.

This clone was counted a few times. The V gene is TRBV18, the J gene TRBJ2-2, with D perhaps matching TRBD1 (5 bases). V was clipped by 3 bases and J by 4 bases, with 15 bases between them. This CDR3 has 16 amino acids. The germline CDR1 and CDR2 sequences are KGHSH and LQKENI. In DNA, the CDR3 is TGTGCCAGCTCACCGGAAGCAGGGTTTGGCACCGGGGAGCTGTTTTTT. Translated: CASSPEAGFGTGELFF.

This sequence joins TRBV6-6 and TRBJ2-5; TRBD2 aligns across 8 bases. From germline, CDR1 is MNHNY and CDR2 SVGAGI (reference sequence). V dropped 6 bases and J dropped 4; count of bases not matched to a gene: 7. There are 14 residues in the CDR3. The CDR3 nucleotides read TGTGCCAGCAGCCCGCGGGGGGAACCAGAGACCCAGTACTTC. It yields the protein CASSPRGEPETQYF.

CDR3 in amino acids: CAWSGGGLNTEAFF. The CDR3 nucleotides read TGTGCCTGGAGTGGGGGGGGTTTGAACACTGAAGCTTTCTTT. The chain combines TRBV30 with TRBJ1-1; D might be TRBD1 (5 bases). V was trimmed by 1 base and J by 0 bases, leaving 9 bases between them. The CDR3 spans 14 residues. The germline gives CDR1 GTSNPN, CDR2 SVGIG (reference sequence).

The chain is built from TRBV6-1 and TRBJ2-5, with 7 bases that match TRBD2. Germline V gene data show CDR1 as MNHNS and CDR2 as SASEGT. Trimming took 2 bases from V and 5 from J; bases not matched to a gene: 5. The CDR3 is made up of 14 amino acids. The chain's CDR3 is CASSEIGGSETQYF. The CDR3 nucleotides read TGTGCCAGCAGTGAAATCGGGGGGTCGGAGACCCAGTACTTC.

The chain couples TRBV19 to TRBJ2-3; D unclear. The V end lost 0 bases, the J end lost 5 bases, and 6 bases lay between the germline ends. The CDR3 extends over 13 amino acids. In germline, CDR1 is LNHDA, CDR2 SQIVND (reference sequence). CDR3 region: CASSIDSRDTQYF. The CDR3 coding sequence is TGTGCCAGTAGTATAGATTCTAGAGATACGCAGTATTTT.

The chain is built from TRBV6-5 and TRBJ1-6, with a tentative D call TRBD1 (5 bases). V lost 6 bases to trimming and J lost 9 bases, with 15 bases between them. The CDR3 contains 14 residues. Per the germline V gene, CDR1 is MNHEY and CDR2 is SVGAGI. CDR3 DNA sequence: TGTGCCAGCAGGCCGCCGGGGGGGATTTCACCCCTCCACTTT. Its translation: CASRPPGGISPLHF.

This clone has a handful of counts. V usage is TRBV28 and J usage is TRBJ1-1; 9 bases are shared with TRBD1. V lost 7 bases to trimming and J lost 6 bases; unmatched junction nucleotides: 15. CDR1 and CDR2 (germline): MDHEN, SYDVKM. The CDR3 loop spans 16 amino acids. The CDR3 spells CASTYPQGALVAEAFF. CDR3 DNA sequence: TGTGCCAGCACCTATCCACAGGGGGCGTTAGTTGCTGAAGCTTTCTTT.